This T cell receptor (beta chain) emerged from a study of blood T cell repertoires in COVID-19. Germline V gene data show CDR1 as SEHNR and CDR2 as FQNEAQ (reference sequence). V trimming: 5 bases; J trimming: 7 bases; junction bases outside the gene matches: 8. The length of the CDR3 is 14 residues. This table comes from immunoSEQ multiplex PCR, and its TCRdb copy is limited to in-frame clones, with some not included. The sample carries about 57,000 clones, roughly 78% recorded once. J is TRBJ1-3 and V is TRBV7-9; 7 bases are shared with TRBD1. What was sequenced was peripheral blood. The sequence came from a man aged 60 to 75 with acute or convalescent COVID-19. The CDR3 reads CASSPPTGLNTIYF. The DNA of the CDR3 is TGTGCCAGCAGCCCCCCGACAGGGTTGAACACCATATATTTT.